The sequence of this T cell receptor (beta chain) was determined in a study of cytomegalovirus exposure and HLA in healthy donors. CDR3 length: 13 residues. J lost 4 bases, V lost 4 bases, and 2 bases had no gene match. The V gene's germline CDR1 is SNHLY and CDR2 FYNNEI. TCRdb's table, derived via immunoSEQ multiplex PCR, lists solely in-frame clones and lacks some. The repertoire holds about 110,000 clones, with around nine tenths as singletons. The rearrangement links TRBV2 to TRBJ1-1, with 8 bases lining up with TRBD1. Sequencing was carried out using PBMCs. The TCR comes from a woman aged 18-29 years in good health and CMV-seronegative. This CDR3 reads CASSGDRGTEAFF. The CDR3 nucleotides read TGTGCCAGCAGTGGCGACAGGGGCACTGAAGCTTTCTTT.